Following are 2 T cell receptor beta chains from one sample sequenced in a study of breast tumors, draining lymph nodes, adjacent tissues. Breast cancer patients provided tissue from their axillary draining lymph nodes. TCRdb reprocessed the multiplex PCR reads via MiXCR and lists one record per CDR3 protein. The sample records more than 200,000 distinct CDR3 sequences, about a third being singletons. Sample: axillary lymph node tissue. The source of these receptors is a female donor with breast cancer. Some clones in this sample may be carry-over from other donors' samples.

As for this clonotype: With a much larger clone just one base away, this may be a read error. The J gene is TRBJ2-2, the V gene TRBV3-1; 10 bases line up with TRBD2. CDR1 and CDR2 from the germline V gene are LGHDT and YNNKEL (reference sequence). The CDR3 has 16 residues. CDR3: CASSQVLAGGDGELLF. CDR3 bases: TGTGCCAGCAGCCAAGTGTTAGCGGGAGGTGACGGGGAGCTGCTTTTT.

This clonotype was counted at least ten times. The chain joins TRBV28 to TRBJ1-2, with a possible D match to TRBD1 (6 bases). Per the germline V gene, CDR1 is MDHEN and CDR2 is SYDVKM. This CDR3 region has 16 residues. Between the trimmed V and J ends, which lost 4 bases and 0 bases, there was a span of 15 bases. The CDR3 nucleotides are TGTGCCAGCAGTTCACTTAACAGGGCTTCTAACTATGGCTACACCTTC. This translates into CASSSLNRASNYGYTF.